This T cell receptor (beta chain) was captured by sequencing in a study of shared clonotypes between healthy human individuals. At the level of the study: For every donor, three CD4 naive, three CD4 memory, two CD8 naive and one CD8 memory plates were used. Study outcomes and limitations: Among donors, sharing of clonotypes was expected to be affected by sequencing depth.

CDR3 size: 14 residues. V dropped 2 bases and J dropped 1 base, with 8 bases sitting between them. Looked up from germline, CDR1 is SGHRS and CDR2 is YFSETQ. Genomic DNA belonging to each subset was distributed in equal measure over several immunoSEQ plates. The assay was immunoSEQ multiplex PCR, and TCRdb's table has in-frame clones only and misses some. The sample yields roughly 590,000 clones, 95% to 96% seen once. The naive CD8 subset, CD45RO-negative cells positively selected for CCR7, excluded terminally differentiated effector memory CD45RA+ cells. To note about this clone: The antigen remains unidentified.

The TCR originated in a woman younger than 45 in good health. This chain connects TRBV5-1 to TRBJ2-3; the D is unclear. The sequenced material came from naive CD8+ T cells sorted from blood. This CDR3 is CASSLSWGTDTQYF. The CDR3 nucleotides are TGCGCCAGCAGCTTATCTTGGGGCACAGATACGCAGTATTTT.